This TCR beta chain was profiled in a study of blood T cell repertoires in COVID-19. For the study at large: The study drew acute and convalescent COVID-19 samples from the United States, Italy and Spain. T cells, B-cell-depleted T cells, or PBMCs provided the cDNA or gDNA that served as material.

Per the study methods: For nucleated cells, counts were estimated from reference gene primer amplification. Sequencing used immunoSEQ multiplex PCR; TCRdb keeps in-frame clones, though not all of them. V, J and clone size reflect that table, while D and trimming were determined from the DNA. Of a few hundred thousand clones listed, 80% to 85% are singletons. The germline CDR1 and CDR2 sequences are MDHEN and SYDVKM. This CDR3 has 12 residues. V lost 3 bases to trimming and J lost 6 bases, with 8 bases between them. The TCR comes from a man aged 25 to 40 with active or convalescent COVID-19. Material for sequencing was peripheral blood. V gene TRBV28 combines with J gene TRBJ1-1, with D possibly being TRBD1 (5 bases). Here the CDR3 DNA reads TGTGCCAGCAGTTTTTGGACATCTGAAGCTTTCTTT. Encoded protein: CASSFWTSEAFF.